Reported below is one T cell receptor beta chain. CDR3 length: 15 amino acids. The V end lost 2 bases, the J end lost 4 bases, and 13 bases lay between the germline ends. Germline V gene sequence: CDR1 LNHNV, CDR2 YYDKDF (reference sequence). Clones were sequenced by immunoSEQ multiplex PCR, and TCRdb holds only the in-frame ones, with some missing. This table has fewer than 95,000 clones, around 93% appearing once. This sample was included in a study of T cell responses to AZD1222 COVID-19 vaccine. The sequencing here drew on peripheral blood, taken 28 days after the second AZD1222 dose. The chain links TRBV15 to TRBJ2-3; D is possibly TRBD1 (5 bases). This TCR was sampled from an adult who received the AZD1222 COVID-19 vaccine. The CDR3 coding sequence is TGTGCCACCAGCAGACAGGGAAGTTTGGCAGATACGCAGTATTTT. Protein: CATSRQGSLADTQYF.